The clone carrying this TCR beta chain was found many times. Its matching antigen is unknown. These data originate in a study of CD8 T cells in ankylosing spondylitis. Study results and caveats: CD8+ disease-linked clones were present at relatively low frequencies in blood. Matched ankylosing spondylitis synovial fluid reportedly contained a significantly enriched population of disease-linked clones. It appeared that ankylosing spondylitis blood was characterized by a TCR beta motif of under ten highly homologous variants. Reactive arthritis synovial fluid and blood were previously reported to contain some motif variants.

Trimming shortened V by 4 bases and J by 6 bases, and 12 bases separated the two germline ends. Germline CDR1 and CDR2: WSHSY and SAAADI. The CDR3 extends over 13 amino acids. The TCR beta libraries were generated through quantitative 5'-RACE incorporating molecular barcodes. TCRdb used MiXCR to reprocess the 5' RACE reads, holding one entry per CDR3 protein. The table includes about 220,000 distinct CDR3 sequences, more than 5.5% detected once. This rearrangement joins TRBV10-2 to TRBJ1-1; D perhaps matches TRBD1 (6 bases). This clonotype was obtained from a male donor with ankylosing spondylitis. Sequenced input: blood, either unsorted or a sorted T cell fraction (not recorded which). The CDR3 loop reads CASSAQEGAEAFF. The DNA for the CDR3 is TGCGCCAGCAGTGCTCAGGAGGGGGCTGAAGCTTTCTTT.